The 28 T cell receptor beta chains below were found in one sample sequenced in a study of somatic mutations in cytotoxic T cells in rheumatoid arthritis. Profiling relied on immunoSEQ multiplex PCR, and the TCRdb table lists in-frame clones only, not all of them. Of several thousand clones in the sample, 60% were seen once. Sequenced input: CD8+ T cells sorted from blood. The source is a woman in her forties in good health.

This chain joins TRBV28 and TRBJ1-2; tentative D call: TRBD1 (5 bases). CDR1 MDHEN and CDR2 SYDVKM come from the germline V gene. The germline V and J ends were trimmed by 6 bases and 4 bases, with 15 bases remaining between them. CDR3 length equals 14 residues. CDR3 region: CASRPTETAYGYTF. As DNA, the CDR3 is TGTGCCAGCAGGCCGACAGAAACTGCCTATGGCTACACCTTC.

This chain joins TRBV11-2 and TRBJ2-7, with D uncertain. The CDR3 extends over 13 amino acids. V was pared by 3 bases and J by 6 bases, with 12 bases between. The germline V gene has CDR1 SGHAT and CDR2 FQNNGV. Here the CDR3 DNA reads TGTGCCAGCAGCTTCCGACCTTCCCTCGAGCAGTACTTC. Protein sequence: CASSFRPSLEQYF.

The chain links TRBV15 to TRBJ2-7; D remains ambiguous. Trimming removed 1 base at V and 0 bases at J, with 4 bases between. This CDR3 contains 13 residues. Germline lookup yields CDR1 LNHNV and CDR2 YYDKDF (reference sequence). The CDR3 spells CATSRVDSYEQYF. The CDR3 nucleotides are TGTGCCACCAGCAGAGTCGACTCCTACGAGCAGTACTTC.

The chain uses TRBV27 and TRBJ1-4, with D unclear. Looked up from germline, CDR1 is MNHEY and CDR2 is SMNVEV (reference sequence). The V gene lost 5 bases and the J gene lost 4 bases, with 14 bases spanning the gap. CDR3 length: 15 amino acids. CDR3 coding DNA: TGTGCCAGCAGTATCACCCACTTCGGTAATGAAAAACTGTTTTTT. Translated, it gives CASSITHFGNEKLFF.

This clone was seen a few times. This chain joins TRBV7-9 and TRBJ1-1; possible D gene TRBD1, 5 bases. Trimming stripped 4 bases from V and 4 bases from J, with 7 bases between. The CDR3 has 12 residues. Germline V gene sequence: CDR1 SEHNR, CDR2 FQNEAQ (reference sequence). For the CDR3, the DNA is TGTGCCAGCAGCTCGGGGGGCACTGAAGCTTTCTTT. Translation gives CASSSGGTEAFF. The variable domain in full, completed from reference TRBV7-9 and TRBJ1-1, reads DTGVSQNPRHKITKRGQNVTFRCDPISEHNRLYWYRQTLGQGPEFLTYFQNEAQLEKSRLLSDRFSAERPKGSFSTLEIQRTEQGDSAMYLCASSSGGTEAFFGQGTRLTVV.

Judged by abundance, this clone is medium-sized (0.01 to 0.1%). The chain joins TRBV6-5 to TRBJ2-7, with 8 bases fitting TRBD1. CDR1 and CDR2 from the germline V gene are MNHEY and SVGAGI. With V trimmed by 2 bases and J by 3 bases, 0 bases remained unmatched. The CDR3 sequence is 13 residues long. The CDR3 spells CASSYDRGYEQYF. Written as DNA, the CDR3 is TGTGCCAGCAGTTACGACAGGGGCTACGAGCAGTACTTC.

This clone has just one count. This chain uses TRBV27 with TRBJ2-7; 11 nucleotides agree with TRBD2. J gave up 3 bases and V 2 bases, and 3 bases lay outside the gene matches. Per germline, CDR1 MNHEY and CDR2 SMNVEV (reference sequence). The CDR3 length is 15 residues. CDR3: CASSLSGLAGYEQYF. In DNA, the CDR3 is TGTGCCAGCAGTTTAAGCGGACTAGCGGGCTACGAGCAGTACTTC.

The rearrangement joins TRBV11-2 to TRBJ2-7; no clear D. The germline V gene has CDR1 SGHAT and CDR2 FQNNGV. V was clipped by 1 base and J by 7 bases, with 17 bases between them. CDR3 length: 15 residues. CDR3 bases: TGTGCCAGCAGCTTAGGCCCTAGACCCCTGGGAGAGCAGTACTTC. This sequence encodes CASSLGPRPLGEQYF.

CDR3 amino acids: CASSAGQGSSEAFF. For the CDR3, the DNA is TGTGCCAGCAGCGCCGGACAGGGGTCATCTGAAGCTTTCTTT. J is TRBJ1-1 and V is TRBV9; TRBD1 agrees at 9 bases. The CDR3 sequence is 14 residues long. Germline V gene lookup returns CDR1 SGDLS and CDR2 YYNGEE. The junction had 6 bases not matched to a gene; V was cut back by 3 bases and J by 6 bases.

The sample holds one count of this clone. The V gene is TRBV7-6, the J gene TRBJ2-7; 12 bases are a match to TRBD2. This CDR3 is 18 amino acids long. Per germline, CDR1 SGHVS and CDR2 FNYEAQ. V shed 1 base, J shed 3 bases, and the junction held 10 bases outside the gene matches. The CDR3 region has the DNA TGTGCCAGCAGCTTAGAAAGCGGGACTAGCGGGTTCAACTACGAGCAGTACTTC. Residues: CASSLESGTSGFNYEQYF.

The chain uses TRBV7-6 and TRBJ2-1; 13 bases agree with TRBD2. This CDR3 has 19 residues. Germline lookup yields CDR1 SGHVS and CDR2 FNYEAQ. The V and J ends lost 1 base and 7 bases, in that order; junction bases with no gene match: 13. CDR3 sequence (DNA): TGTGCCAGCAGCTTAGAACCTTTTTGGACTAGCGGGAGTGAGAATGAGCAGTTCTTC. Protein sequence: CASSLEPFWTSGSENEQFF.

This chain connects TRBV27 to TRBJ1-1; D unclear. CDR3 length: 13 amino acids. V lost 3 bases to trimming and J lost 2 bases, with 7 bases between them. The V gene's germline CDR1 is MNHEY and CDR2 SMNVEV (reference sequence). This CDR3 is CASSFSPNTEAFF. CDR3 coding DNA: TGTGCCAGCAGTTTCTCGCCCAACACTGAAGCTTTCTTT.

The chain uses TRBV9 and TRBJ2-7; tentative D call: TRBD2 (6 bases). V was shortened by 2 bases and J by 2 bases, with 17 bases between the two germline ends. The CDR3 length is 16 residues. Per the germline V gene, CDR1 is SGDLS and CDR2 is YYNGEE. For the CDR3, the DNA is TGTGCCAGCAGCGTGAGGGCCGAGGCGGGACCCTACGAGCAGTACTTC. This codes for CASSVRAEAGPYEQYF.

The chain combines TRBV5-8 with TRBJ2-5; D ambiguous. V was shortened by 3 bases and J by 5 bases, with 17 bases between the two germline ends. The CDR3 sequence is 15 residues long. The germline V gene has CDR1 SGHTS and CDR2 YDEGEE. CDR3 loop: CASSYPGRVRETQYF. CDR3 in DNA: TGTGCCAGCAGCTACCCCGGACGGGTGCGGGAGACCCAGTACTTC.

This clone was seen a few times. The chain couples TRBV4-1 to TRBJ2-3; D may be TRBD2 (6 bases). V shed 5 bases and J shed 0 bases, with 12 bases lying between them. This CDR3 is 15 amino acids long. The germline V gene has CDR1 MGHRA and CDR2 YSYEKL. CDR3 in DNA: TGCGCCAGCAGCTACGTAGCGGACAGCACAGATACGCAGTATTTT. Its translation: CASSYVADSTDTQYF.

This clone has more than one count but fewer than ten. The junction and the germline gene differ at one end; a read error may be behind it. This sequence joins TRBV10-3 and TRBJ1-2; 9 nucleotides line up with TRBD1. Germline V lookup: CDR1 ENHRY, CDR2 SYGVKD. The CDR3 loop spans 16 amino acids. The CDR3 DNA is TGTGCCAGCAGTCCTACCACCGGGACAGGGTTCTATGGCTACACCTTC. It encodes CASSPTTGTGFYGYTF.

There are a few counts of this clone. The chain recombines TRBV18 with TRBJ1-4, with D uncertain. Trimming left V 5 bases short and J 6 bases short, with 4 bases between. CDR1 KGHSH and CDR2 LQKENI come from the germline V gene. This CDR3 has 11 residues. The CDR3 loop is CASSKDEKLFF. Written as DNA, the CDR3 is TGTGCCAGCTCAAAGGATGAAAAACTGTTTTTT.

A few counts support this clone. The chain uses TRBV5-1 and TRBJ2-7, with 9 bases aligning to TRBD1. Germline V gene data show CDR1 as SGHRS and CDR2 as YFSETQ. CDR3 length: 15 amino acids. Trimming at V came to 2 bases and at J to 5 bases, leaving 8 bases not matched to a gene. This CDR3 reads CASSFGTGGVNEQYF. The CDR3 DNA reads as TGCGCCAGCAGCTTTGGAACAGGGGGCGTAAACGAGCAGTACTTC.

The J gene is TRBJ2-3, the V gene TRBV28; no firm D call. This CDR3 spans 14 amino acids. The V gene lost 3 bases and the J gene lost 5 bases, with 12 bases spanning the gap. From germline, CDR1 is MDHEN and CDR2 SYDVKM. The CDR3, as DNA: TGTGCCAGCAGTTTTAACCCTCCGGAAGATACGCAGTATTTT. Encoded protein: CASSFNPPEDTQYF.

The rearrangement links TRBV27 to TRBJ2-3; 9 positions match TRBD1. The CDR3 consists of 20 residues. Trimming removed 2 bases from V and 3 bases from J; junction bases left unmatched: 18. Germline V CDR1 and CDR2: MNHEY, SMNVEV (reference sequence). The chain's CDR3 is CASSLLGQGRGTVPTDTQYF. CDR3 coding DNA: TGTGCCAGCAGTTTACTCGGACAGGGGAGAGGCACGGTGCCAACAGATACGCAGTATTTT.

The chain joins TRBV4-1 to TRBJ2-5; D is unclear. Trimming stripped 1 base from V and 5 bases from J, with 8 bases between. Germline CDR1 is MGHRA and CDR2 is YSYEKL. This CDR3 region has 13 residues. The CDR3 protein is CASSQVGWETQYF. The CDR3 DNA is TGCGCCAGCAGCCAAGTTGGTTGGGAGACCCAGTACTTC.

The chain joins TRBV5-6 to TRBJ1-5; no clear D gene. Looked up from germline, CDR1 is SGHDT and CDR2 is YYEEEE. V gave up 7 bases and J gave up 10 bases, with 15 bases separating them. The CDR3 covers 12 residues. The DNA for the CDR3 is TGTGCCAGCTCCTACCTGGACTCACCCCAGCATTTT. It specifies CASSYLDSPQHF.

The chain has TRBV11-1 and TRBJ2-2; unclear D gene. This CDR3 has 12 amino acids. The germline V gene has CDR1 SGHAT and CDR2 FQDESV (reference sequence). The V end lost 2 bases, the J end lost 6 bases, and 4 bases lay between the germline ends. The CDR3 DNA reads TGTGCCAGCAGCTTATTCTCCGGGGAGCTGTTTTTT. Translated, it gives CASSLFSGELFF.

J is TRBJ2-7 and V is TRBV7-9, with 9 bases aligning to TRBD1. V lost 4 bases and J lost 4; bases outside the gene matches: 5. The CDR3 loop spans 14 amino acids. The germline V gene has CDR1 SEHNR and CDR2 FQNEAQ (reference sequence). The CDR3 loop is CASSYTGTGYEQYF. The CDR3 coding sequence is TGTGCCAGCAGCTATACCGGGACAGGGTACGAGCAGTACTTC.

J is TRBJ2-7 and V is TRBV27; D is undetermined. The CDR3 has 13 residues. Germline-derived CDR1 and CDR2 are MNHEY and SMNVEV (reference sequence). Trimming pared 5 bases from V and 2 bases from J, leaving 10 bases between. This chain's CDR3 is CASSLRSTYEQYF. CDR3 DNA sequence: TGTGCCAGCAGTCTCAGGTCTACCTACGAGCAGTACTTC.

The chain couples TRBV29-1 to TRBJ2-7; D is ambiguous. This CDR3 is built from 12 residues. Trimming left V 3 bases short and J 0 bases short, with 6 bases between. Per the germline V gene, CDR1 is SQVTM and CDR2 is ANQGSEA. The CDR3 DNA reads TGCAGCGTTGATAAGGGCTCCTACGAGCAGTACTTC. It specifies CSVDKGSYEQYF.

Points on this clone: In the same sample, other DNA sequences code for this CDR3. This rearrangement joins TRBV29-1 to TRBJ2-7; no clear D. The CDR3 sequence is 11 residues long. CDR1 is SQVTM, CDR2 ANQGSEA, per germline. The V and J ends lost 2 bases and 3 bases respectively, with 5 bases between them. CDR3 amino acids: CSVENGYEQYF. The CDR3 DNA follows: TGCAGCGTTGAAAACGGCTACGAGCAGTACTTC.

V gene TRBV6-1 combines with J gene TRBJ1-1; tentatively, D is TRBD1 (6 bases). Trimming left V 5 bases short and J 11 bases short, with 18 bases between. Germline V CDR1 and CDR2: MNHNS, SASEGT. CDR3 size: 13 residues. The CDR3 nucleotides read TGTGCCAGCAGTAGAGACTCAGGGGCAGGGGCTTTCTTT. Translation: CASSRDSGAGAFF.